A single sample is the source of the 7 T cell receptor beta chains below, sequenced in a study of blood T cell repertoires in COVID-19. Assay used: immunoSEQ multiplex PCR; TCRdb lists only in-frame clones, some missing. The sample shows approximately 40,000 clones, around nine tenths of them seen only once. The material sequenced was peripheral blood. The source of these receptors is a man aged 35 to 55 with COVID-19, enrolled during active disease.

This chain joins TRBV19 and TRBJ2-3, with TRBD2 identical over 10 bases. Germline CDR1 reads LNHDA; CDR2 reads SQIVND (reference sequence). The length of the CDR3 is 15 residues. The trim removed 3 bases at V and 1 base at J, leaving 1 base unmatched. The CDR3 region is CASSMLAGGTDTQYF. CDR3 DNA sequence: TGTGCCAGTAGTATGCTAGCGGGAGGCACAGATACGCAGTATTTT. The entire variable domain, with the rest obtained from reference TRBV19 and TRBJ2-3, is as follows: DGGITQSPKYLFRKEGQNVTLSCEQNLNHDAMYWYRQDPGQGLRLIYYSQIVNDFQKGDIAEGYSVSREKKESFPLTVTSAQKNPTAFYLCASSMLAGGTDTQYFGPGTRLTVL.

This chain links TRBV5-6 with TRBJ2-7, with 9 bases identical to TRBD2. CDR3 length: 14 residues. V lost 0 bases and J lost 6; bases outside the gene matches: 4. CDR1 is SGHDT and CDR2 is YYEEEE in the germline V gene. CDR3 sequence (DNA): TGTGCCAGCAGCTTGGAACTAGCGGGTCTCGAGCAGTACTTC. Protein sequence: CASSLELAGLEQYF.

V and J are TRBV30 and TRBJ1-5, with unresolved D. Looked up from germline, CDR1 is GTSNPN and CDR2 is SVGIG (reference sequence). The CDR3 spans 13 residues. V lost 6 bases to trimming and J lost 4 bases, with 13 bases between them. The CDR3, as DNA: TGTGCCTGCCAAGCCACGGGGAATCAGCCCCAGCATTTT. Protein product: CACQATGNQPQHF.

This clone occurred a few times. The genes are TRBV19 and TRBJ2-7, with D uncertain. The germline V gene has CDR1 LNHDA and CDR2 SQIVND (reference sequence). Trimming took off 5 bases at V and 0 bases at J, with 11 bases between the two ends. CDR3 length equals 14 residues. The CDR3 DNA reads TGTGCCAGTAGTTCTCGGGTGAGCTCCTACGAGCAGTACTTC. It encodes CASSSRVSSYEQYF.

The chain couples TRBV30 to TRBJ2-7, with D possibly TRBD1 on 6 matching bases. The CDR3 loop spans 14 amino acids. Germline values: CDR1 GTSNPN, CDR2 SVGIG (reference sequence). Trimming took off 1 base at V and 6 bases at J, with 16 bases between the two ends. For the CDR3, the DNA is TGTGCCTGGAGTGCTCGGGACACGATCTCCGAGCAGTACTTC. Protein: CAWSARDTISEQYF.

The table lists this clone with a few counts. This chain joins TRBV4-1 and TRBJ2-1; 7 bases are shared with TRBD2. The CDR3 is made up of 15 amino acids. Losses at the gene ends were 4 bases for V and 9 bases for J; bases not matched to a gene: 12. Germline V gene sequence: CDR1 MGHRA, CDR2 YSYEKL. The CDR3: CASSPGRAGSSEQFF. Here the CDR3 DNA reads TGCGCCAGCAGCCCAGGGAGGGCAGGTAGCAGTGAGCAGTTCTTC.

Here the CDR3 reads CSVDADRNYGYTF. The CDR3 bases are TGCAGCGTTGATGCGGACAGGAACTATGGCTACACCTTC. The rearrangement joins TRBV29-1 to TRBJ1-2, with 7 bases matching TRBD1. The V and J ends lost 3 bases and 2 bases, in that order; junction bases with no gene match: 3. The germline gives CDR1 SQVTM, CDR2 ANQGSEA. This CDR3 region has 13 residues.